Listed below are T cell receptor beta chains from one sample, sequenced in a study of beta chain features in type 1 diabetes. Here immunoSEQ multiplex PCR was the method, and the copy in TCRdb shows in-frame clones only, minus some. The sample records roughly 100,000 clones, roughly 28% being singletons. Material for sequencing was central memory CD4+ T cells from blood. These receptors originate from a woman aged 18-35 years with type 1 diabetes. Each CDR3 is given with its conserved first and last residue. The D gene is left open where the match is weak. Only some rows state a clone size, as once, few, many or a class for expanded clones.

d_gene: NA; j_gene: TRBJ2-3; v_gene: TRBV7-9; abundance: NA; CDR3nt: TGTGCCAGCAGCTTAGCTCTGGATACGCAGTATTTT; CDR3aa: CASSLALDTQYF
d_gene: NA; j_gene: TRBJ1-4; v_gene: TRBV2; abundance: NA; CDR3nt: TGTGCCAGCAGCCGCGAGTCAGTCAGCCGGGGGGGGGAAAAACTGTTTTTT; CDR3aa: CASSRESVSRGGEKLFF
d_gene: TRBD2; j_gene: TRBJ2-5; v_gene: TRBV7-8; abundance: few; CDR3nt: TGTGCCAGCAGCTTCGGCGCGGCGGGAGTCAAGGAGACCCAGTACTTC; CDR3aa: CASSFGAAGVKETQYF
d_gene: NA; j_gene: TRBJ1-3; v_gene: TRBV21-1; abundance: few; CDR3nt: TGTGCCAGCAGCAGGTTTCGCGGGGCTGGAAACACCATATATTTT; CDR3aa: CASSRFRGAGNTIYF
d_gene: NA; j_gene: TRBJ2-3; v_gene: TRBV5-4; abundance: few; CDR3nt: TGTGCCAGCAGCTTTAGCAGTGTAGCGGCTCTGAGCACAGATACGCAGTATTTT; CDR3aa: CASSFSSVAALSTDTQYF
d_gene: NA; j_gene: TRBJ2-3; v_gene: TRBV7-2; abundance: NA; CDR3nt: TGTGCCAGCAGCTTAGCCTACCGATCTGATACGCAGTATTTT; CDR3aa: CASSLAYRSDTQYF
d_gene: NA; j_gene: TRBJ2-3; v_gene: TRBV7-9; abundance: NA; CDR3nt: TGTGCCAGCAGCTTACCCGGACAGCCGCAGTATTTT; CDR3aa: CASSLPGQPQYF
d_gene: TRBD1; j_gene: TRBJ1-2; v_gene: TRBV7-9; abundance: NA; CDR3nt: TGTGCCAGCAGCTCCGGACAGGCCTATGGCTACACCTTC; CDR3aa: CASSSGQAYGYTF
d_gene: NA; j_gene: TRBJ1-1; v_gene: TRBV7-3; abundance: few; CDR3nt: TGTGCCAGCAGCTCTGCTGGGGGGACTGAAGCTTTCTTT; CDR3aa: CASSSAGGTEAFF
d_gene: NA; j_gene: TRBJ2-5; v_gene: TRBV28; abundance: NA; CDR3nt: TGTGCCAGCAGTTCGACCGGGGAGTTAGAGACCCAGTACTTC; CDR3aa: CASSSTGELETQYF
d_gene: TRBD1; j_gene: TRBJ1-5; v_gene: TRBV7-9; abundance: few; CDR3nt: TGTGCCAGCAGCTTAGCGGGCAGGGGGAGAGGCAATCAGCCCCAGCATTTT; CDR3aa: CASSLAGRGRGNQPQHF
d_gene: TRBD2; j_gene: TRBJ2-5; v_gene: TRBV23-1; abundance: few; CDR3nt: TGCGCCAGCCCACGGACTAGGCAAGAGACCCAGTACTTC; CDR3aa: CASPRTRQETQYF
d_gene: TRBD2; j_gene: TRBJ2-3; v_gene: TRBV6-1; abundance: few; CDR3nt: TGTGCCAGCAGAAGACTAGCGGGAGGGGAGGATACGCAGTATTTT; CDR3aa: CASRRLAGGEDTQYF
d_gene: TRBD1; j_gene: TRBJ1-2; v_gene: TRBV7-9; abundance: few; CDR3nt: TGTGCCAGCAGCTTAGGGGACAGGGTCCATGGCTACACCTTC; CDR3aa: CASSLGDRVHGYTF
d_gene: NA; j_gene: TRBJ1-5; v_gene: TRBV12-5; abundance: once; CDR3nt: TGTGCTAGTGGTTTGGAAGGGGGTCAGCCCCAGCATTTT; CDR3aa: CASGLEGGQPQHF
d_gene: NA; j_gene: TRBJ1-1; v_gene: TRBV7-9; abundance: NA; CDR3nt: TGTGCCAGCAGCGGTTTGGCAACGAACACTGAAGCTTTCTTT; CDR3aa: CASSGLATNTEAFF
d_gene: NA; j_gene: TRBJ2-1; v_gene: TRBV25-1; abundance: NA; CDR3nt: TGTGCCAGCAGTAGGTTAGCGCACTACAATGAGCAGTTCTTC; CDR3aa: CASSRLAHYNEQFF
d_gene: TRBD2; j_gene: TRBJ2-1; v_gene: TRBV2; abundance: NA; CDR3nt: TGTGCCAGCAGTGTAGGACTAGCGGGAGCCAATGAGCAGTTCTTC; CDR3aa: CASSVGLAGANEQFF
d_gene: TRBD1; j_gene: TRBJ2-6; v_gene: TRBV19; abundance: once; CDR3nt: TGTGCCAGTGGGGACAGCGAAGGGTCTGGGGCCAACGTCCTGACTTTC; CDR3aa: CASGDSEGSGANVLTF
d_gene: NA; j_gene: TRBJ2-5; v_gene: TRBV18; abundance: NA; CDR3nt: TGTGCCAGCTCATCCGACACCCGAGAGACCCAGTACTTC; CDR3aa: CASSSDTRETQYF
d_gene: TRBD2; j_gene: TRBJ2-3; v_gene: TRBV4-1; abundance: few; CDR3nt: TGCGCCAGCAGCCAAGATCAATCTAGCGGGAGAGTAGATACGCAGTATTTT; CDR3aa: CASSQDQSSGRVDTQYF
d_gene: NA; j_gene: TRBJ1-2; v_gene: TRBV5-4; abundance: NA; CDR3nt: TGTGCCAGCAGCCCCCAGTCAAGGGGTAACTATGGCTACACCTTC; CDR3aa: CASSPQSRGNYGYTF
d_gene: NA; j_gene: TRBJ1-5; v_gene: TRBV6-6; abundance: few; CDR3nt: TGTGCCAGCAGTTACTCAGGAGGCAATCAGCCCCAGCATTTT; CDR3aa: CASSYSGGNQPQHF
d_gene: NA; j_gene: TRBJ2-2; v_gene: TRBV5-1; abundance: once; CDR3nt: TGCGCCAGCAGCTTGGATCCAGGCACCGGGGAGCTGTTTTTT; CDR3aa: CASSLDPGTGELFF
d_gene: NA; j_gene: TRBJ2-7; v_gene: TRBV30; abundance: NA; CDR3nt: TGTGCCTGGAGTATTTTAGGACAGTACGAGCAGTACTTC; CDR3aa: CAWSILGQYEQYF
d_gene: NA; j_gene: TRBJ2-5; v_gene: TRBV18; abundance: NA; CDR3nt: TGTGCCAGCTCACTTAAACGGGATGTTCGAGGGGAGACCCAGTACTTC; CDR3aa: CASSLKRDVRGETQYF
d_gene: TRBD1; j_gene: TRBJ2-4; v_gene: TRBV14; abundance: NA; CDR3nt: TGTGCCAGCAGCCGAGAGACAGGGGCCAAAAACATTCAGTACTTC; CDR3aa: CASSRETGAKNIQYF
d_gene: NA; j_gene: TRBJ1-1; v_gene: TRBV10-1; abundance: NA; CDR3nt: TGCGCCAGCAGCCCGCGAAAGGGGGACACTGAAGCTTTCTTT; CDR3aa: CASSPRKGDTEAFF
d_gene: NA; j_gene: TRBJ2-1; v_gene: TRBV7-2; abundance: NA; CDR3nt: TGTGCCAGCCGTAAGGGTAGCGAGCCCTACAATGAGCAGTTCTTC; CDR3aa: CASRKGSEPYNEQFF
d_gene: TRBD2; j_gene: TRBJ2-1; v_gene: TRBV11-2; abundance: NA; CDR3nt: TGTGCCAGCAGCTCAGCGGGAGGGGCCTACAATGAGCAGTTCTTC; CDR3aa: CASSSAGGAYNEQFF
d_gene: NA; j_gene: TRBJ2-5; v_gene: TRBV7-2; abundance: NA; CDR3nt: TGTGCCAGCAGCTCCGACTCCCTCGGGGAGACCCAGTACTTC; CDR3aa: CASSSDSLGETQYF
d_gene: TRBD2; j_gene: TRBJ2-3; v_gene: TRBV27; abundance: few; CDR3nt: TGTGCCAGCAGTCCCCGGACTAGCGGGAGTATAGATACGCAGTATTTT; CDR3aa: CASSPRTSGSIDTQYF
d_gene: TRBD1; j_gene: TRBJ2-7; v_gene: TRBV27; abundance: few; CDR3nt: TGTGCCAGCAGTTCAGAACGGCAGGGGGCTTACGAGCAGTACTTC; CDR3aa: CASSSERQGAYEQYF
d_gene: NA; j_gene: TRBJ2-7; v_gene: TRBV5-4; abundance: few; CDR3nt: TGTGCCAGCAGCTACTCCCCTTCCTCCTACGAGCAGTACTTC; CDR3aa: CASSYSPSSYEQYF
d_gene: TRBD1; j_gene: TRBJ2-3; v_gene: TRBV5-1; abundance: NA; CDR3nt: TGCGCCAGCAGCTTGGGACAGGGGAACACAGATACGCAGTATTTT; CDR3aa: CASSLGQGNTDTQYF
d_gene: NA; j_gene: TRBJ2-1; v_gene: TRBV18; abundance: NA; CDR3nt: TGTGCCAGCTCACCCTACACCCCAGACAGCTCGGGTGAGCAGTTCTTC; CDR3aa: CASSPYTPDSSGEQFF
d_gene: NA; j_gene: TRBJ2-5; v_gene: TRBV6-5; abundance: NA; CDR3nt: TGTGCCAGCAGTTACTCCAGGGTTAAAGAGACCCAGTACTTC; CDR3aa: CASSYSRVKETQYF
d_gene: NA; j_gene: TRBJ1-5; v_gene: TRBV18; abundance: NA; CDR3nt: TGTGCCAGCTCCCCCACCGAGACTTCACAGCCCCAGCATTTT; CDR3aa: CASSPTETSQPQHF
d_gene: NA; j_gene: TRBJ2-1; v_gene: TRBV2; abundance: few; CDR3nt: TGTGCCAGCAGTGAGTATAAAGGCGGCAATGAGCAGTTCTTC; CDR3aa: CASSEYKGGNEQFF
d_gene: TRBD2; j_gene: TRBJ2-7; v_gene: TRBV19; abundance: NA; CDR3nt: TGTGCCAGTAGTCCCCTAGGGACTAGCTTCTCCTACGAGCAGTACTTC; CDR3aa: CASSPLGTSFSYEQYF
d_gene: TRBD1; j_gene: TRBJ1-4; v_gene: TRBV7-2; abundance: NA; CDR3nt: TGTGCCAGCAGCTTAGGGGCGGGACAGGGTTCTGAAAAACTGTTTTTT; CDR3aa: CASSLGAGQGSEKLFF
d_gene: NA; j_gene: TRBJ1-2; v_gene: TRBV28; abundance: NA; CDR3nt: TGTGCCAGCAGTCCGAAACAGCATGGCTACACCTTC; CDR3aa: CASSPKQHGYTF
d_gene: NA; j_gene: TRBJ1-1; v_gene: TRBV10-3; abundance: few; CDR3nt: TGTGCCATCAGTAAGACAGGAGATACCACTGAAGCTTTCTTT; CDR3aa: CAISKTGDTTEAFF